Following are 10 T cell receptor beta chains from one sample sequenced in a study of shared clonotypes between healthy human individuals. Assay: immunoSEQ multiplex PCR; the TCRdb copy retains only in-frame clones and omits some. The sample shows about 2 million clones, about 95% of them seen only once. CD45RO-negative, CCR7-selected cells formed the naive CD8 fraction, which excluded terminally differentiated effector memory CD45RA+ cells. Sequenced material: naive CD8+ T cells sorted from blood. These receptors were collected from a young man in good health.

CDR3 region: CASRPQSQETQYF. The CDR3 nucleotides read TGCGCCAGCAGACCCCAGAGCCAAGAGACCCAGTACTTC. The chain joins TRBV10-2 to TRBJ2-5, with no clear D. Per germline, CDR1 WSHSY and CDR2 SAAADI. The CDR3 runs 13 residues. Trimming took off 6 bases at V and 1 base at J, with 9 bases between the two ends.

As regards this clone: Different DNA sequences within this sample yield the same CDR3. The chain carries TRBV28 and TRBJ1-1; D is uncertain. V gave up 3 bases and J gave up 5 bases, with 10 bases separating them. The CDR3 has 13 residues. Germline CDR1 MDHEN, CDR2 SYDVKM. The CDR3 region is CASSFSGGTEAFF. The CDR3 DNA reads as TGTGCCAGCAGTTTTTCTGGAGGGACTGAAGCTTTCTTT.

Points on this clone: One end of the junction does not line up with germline, which may come from a read error. This chain uses TRBV5-6 with TRBJ1-2; D possibly corresponds to TRBD1 (5 bases). The germline V gene has CDR1 SGHDT and CDR2 YYEEEE. The CDR3 is 13 residues long. The CDR3 DNA reads TGTGCTAGCAGCTCCGGGGACGACTATGGCTACACCTTC. Residues: CASSSGDDYGYTF.

V is TRBV9 and J is TRBJ2-2; perhaps TRBD2 as D (6 bases). Germline V gene sequence: CDR1 SGDLS, CDR2 YYNGEE. The CDR3 covers 16 residues. V was trimmed by 3 bases and J by 2 bases, leaving 14 bases between them. The CDR3 nucleotides read TGTGCCAGCAGCGGATCCCCGGGACTTAACACCGGGGAGCTGTTTTTT. Amino acids: CASSGSPGLNTGELFF.

The chain recombines TRBV30 with TRBJ1-1, with D perhaps TRBD1 (6 bases). The V gene lost 4 bases and the J gene lost 5 bases, with 14 bases spanning the gap. CDR1 and CDR2 (germline): GTSNPN, SVGIG (reference sequence). CDR3 size: 13 residues. The CDR3 loop is CAWTLGGSTEAFF. Written as DNA, the CDR3 is TGTGCCTGGACCCTGGGGGGCTCGACTGAAGCTTTCTTT.

On this clone: This sample also contains other DNA sequences that code for the same CDR3. The chain joins TRBV5-6 to TRBJ2-7; D remains unclear. Trimming stripped 0 bases from V and 5 bases from J, with 6 bases between. The CDR3 extends over 12 amino acids. CDR1 and CDR2 (germline): SGHDT, YYEEEE. The chain's CDR3 is CASSLASNEQYF. CDR3 sequence (DNA): TGTGCCAGCAGCTTGGCTTCAAACGAGCAGTACTTC.

Regarding this clone: The same CDR3 arises from other DNA sequences in this sample as well. This chain joins TRBV2 and TRBJ2-5, with D unclear. Trimming stripped 3 bases from V and 1 base from J, with 6 bases between. The CDR3 extends over 13 amino acids. Germline values: CDR1 SNHLY, CDR2 FYNNEI. CDR3 sequence reads: CASSEAVQETQYF. The CDR3 DNA reads TGTGCCAGCAGTGAGGCTGTCCAAGAGACCCAGTACTTC.

The chain combines TRBV27 with TRBJ2-7; TRBD2 matches 10 bases. V lost 5 bases to trimming and J lost 8 bases; unmatched junction nucleotides: 6. CDR1 and CDR2 from the germline V gene are MNHEY and SMNVEV (reference sequence). The CDR3 is 13 residues long. Here the CDR3 DNA reads TGTGCCAGCAGTCCCGAGACTAGCGGGCAGCAGTACTTC. Translated: CASSPETSGQQYF.

The J gene is TRBJ1-3, the V gene TRBV30; D unresolved. The V and J ends lost 0 bases and 0 bases respectively, with 9 bases between them. CDR3 length: 15 amino acids. CDR1 and CDR2 (germline): GTSNPN, SVGIG (reference sequence). Here the CDR3 DNA reads TGTGCCTGGAGTGTCGGCCGGGGCTCTGGAAACACCATATATTTT. It is translated as CAWSVGRGSGNTIYF.

About this clone itself: The sample holds other DNA sequences that translate to the same CDR3. V gene TRBV4-1 combines with J gene TRBJ2-7; perhaps TRBD1 as D (6 bases). The V and J ends lost 0 bases and 3 bases respectively, with 12 bases between them. CDR3 length: 15 amino acids. Germline CDR1 is MGHRA and CDR2 is YSYEKL. The CDR3 DNA reads TGCGCCAGCAGCCAAGATCGGGACACTAGCTACGAGCAGTACTTC. Protein sequence: CASSQDRDTSYEQYF.